The sequence of this T cell receptor beta chain was determined in a study of shared clonotypes between healthy human individuals. Everyone who donated was a Caucasian adult who lived in Nashville, Tennessee. The germline gives CDR1 SNHLY, CDR2 FYNNEI. V lost 1 base to trimming and J lost 14 bases; unmatched junction nucleotides: 4. This CDR3 has 12 amino acids. Details on this clone: Its antigen is undetermined.

Study conclusions and caveats: Apart from blood, nothing was sampled; tissue repertoires likely differ.

Sequenced by immunoSEQ multiplex PCR; TCRdb stores in-frame clones only, minus some. Of over 2 million clones in the sample, 95% were seen once. The clonotype comes from a man between 18 and 29 years old in good health. V gene TRBV2 combines with J gene TRBJ2-3, with 9 positions matching TRBD1. The sample consisted of naive CD4+ T cells sorted from blood. Subset noted: CD45RA+ positively selected. The CDR3 sequence is CASSEGKGQGYF. CDR3 DNA: TGTGCCAGCAGTGAAGGGAAGGGACAGGGGTATTTT.